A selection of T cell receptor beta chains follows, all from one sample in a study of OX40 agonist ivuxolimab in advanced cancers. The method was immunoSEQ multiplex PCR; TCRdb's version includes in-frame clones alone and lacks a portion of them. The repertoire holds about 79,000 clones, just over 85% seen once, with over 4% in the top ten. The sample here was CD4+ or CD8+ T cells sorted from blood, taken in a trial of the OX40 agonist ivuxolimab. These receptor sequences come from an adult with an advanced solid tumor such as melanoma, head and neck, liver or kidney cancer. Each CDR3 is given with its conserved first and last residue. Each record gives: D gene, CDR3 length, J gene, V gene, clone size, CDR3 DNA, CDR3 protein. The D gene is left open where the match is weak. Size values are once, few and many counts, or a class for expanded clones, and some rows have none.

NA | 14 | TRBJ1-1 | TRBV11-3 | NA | TGTGCCAGCAGCTTGGGGGGAACGAACACTGAAGCTTTCTTT | CASSLGGTNTEAFF
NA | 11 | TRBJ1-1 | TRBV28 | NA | TGTGCCAGCACCAGGGCCTATTCTGCTTTCTTT | CASTRAYSAFF
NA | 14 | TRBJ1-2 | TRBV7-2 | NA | TGTGCCAGCAGCCTCGGGGGCAGGGCGGCTGGCTACACCTTC | CASSLGGRAAGYTF
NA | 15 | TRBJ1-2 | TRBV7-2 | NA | TGTGCCAGCAGCTTAGGAGACAGGACCTCCTATGGCTACACCTTC | CASSLGDRTSYGYTF
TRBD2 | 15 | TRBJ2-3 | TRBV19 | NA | TGTGCCAGTAGTAGCCTAGCGGGAGGCAAAGATACGCAGTATTTT | CASSSLAGGKDTQYF
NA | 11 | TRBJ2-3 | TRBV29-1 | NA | TGCAGCGTTTTGAGAGCAGATACGCAGTATTTT | CSVLRADTQYF
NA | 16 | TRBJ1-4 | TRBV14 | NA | TGTGCCAGCAGCCACGGGGAAGGGCCGGCTAATGAAAAACTGTTTTTT | CASSHGEGPANEKLFF
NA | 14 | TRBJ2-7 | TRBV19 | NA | TGTGCCAGTAGTATCATGGGCGACAGTTACGAGCAGTACTTC | CASSIMGDSYEQYF
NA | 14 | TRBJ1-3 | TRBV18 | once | TGTGCCAGCTCACCCGACCAGGGAGGAAACACCATATATTTT | CASSPDQGGNTIYF
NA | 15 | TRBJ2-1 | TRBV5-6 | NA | TGTGCCAGCAGCTCTTCGACACCCGCCTACAATGAGCAGTTCTTC | CASSSSTPAYNEQFF